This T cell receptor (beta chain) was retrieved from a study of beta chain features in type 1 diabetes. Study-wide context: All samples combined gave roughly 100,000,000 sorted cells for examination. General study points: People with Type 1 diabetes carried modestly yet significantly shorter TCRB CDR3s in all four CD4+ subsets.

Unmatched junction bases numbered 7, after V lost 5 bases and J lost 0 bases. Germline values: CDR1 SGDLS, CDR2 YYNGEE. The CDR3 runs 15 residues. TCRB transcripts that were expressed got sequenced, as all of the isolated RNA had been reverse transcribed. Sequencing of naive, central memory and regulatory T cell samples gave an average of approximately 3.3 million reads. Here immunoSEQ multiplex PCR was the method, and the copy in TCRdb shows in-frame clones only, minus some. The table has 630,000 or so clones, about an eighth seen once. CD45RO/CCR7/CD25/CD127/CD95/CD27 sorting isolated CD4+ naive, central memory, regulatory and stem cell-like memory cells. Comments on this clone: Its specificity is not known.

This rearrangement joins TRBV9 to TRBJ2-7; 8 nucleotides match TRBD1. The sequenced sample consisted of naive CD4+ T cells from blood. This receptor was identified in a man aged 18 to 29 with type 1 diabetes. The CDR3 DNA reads TGTGCCAGCAGTTCGACCAGGGGGCTCTCCTACGAGCAGTACTTC. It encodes CASSSTRGLSYEQYF. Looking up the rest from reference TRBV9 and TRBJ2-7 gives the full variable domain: DSGVTQTPKHLITATGQRVTLRCSPRSGDLSVYWYQQSLDQGLQFLIQYYNGEERAKGNILERFSAQQFPDLHSELNLSSLELGDSALYFCASSSTRGLSYEQYFGPGTRLTVT.